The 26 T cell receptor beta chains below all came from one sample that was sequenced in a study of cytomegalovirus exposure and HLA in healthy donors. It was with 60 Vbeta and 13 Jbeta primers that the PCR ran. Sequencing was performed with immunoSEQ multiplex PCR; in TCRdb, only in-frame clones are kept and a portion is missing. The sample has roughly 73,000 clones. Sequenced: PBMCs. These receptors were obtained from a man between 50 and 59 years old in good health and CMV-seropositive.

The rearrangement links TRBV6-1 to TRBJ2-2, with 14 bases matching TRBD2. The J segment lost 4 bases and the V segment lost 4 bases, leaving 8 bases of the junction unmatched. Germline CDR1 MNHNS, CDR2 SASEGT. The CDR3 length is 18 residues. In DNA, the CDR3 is TGTGCCAGCAGTGTACTTGGGACTAGCGGGGGTACCACCGGGGAGCTGTTTTTT. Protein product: CASSVLGTSGGTTGELFF.

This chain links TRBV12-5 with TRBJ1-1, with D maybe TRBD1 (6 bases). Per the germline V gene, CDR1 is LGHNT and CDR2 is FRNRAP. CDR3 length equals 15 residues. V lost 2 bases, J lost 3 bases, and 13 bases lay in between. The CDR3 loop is CASGLYTAGDTEAFF. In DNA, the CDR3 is TGTGCTAGTGGTTTGTACACAGCAGGGGACACTGAAGCTTTCTTT.

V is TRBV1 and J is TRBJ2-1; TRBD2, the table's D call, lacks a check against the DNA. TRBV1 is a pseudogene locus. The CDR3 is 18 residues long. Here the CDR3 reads CTSSQDNERGDSYNEQFF. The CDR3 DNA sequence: TGCACCAGCAGCCAAGATAATGAGCGGGGAGACTCCTACAATGAGCAGTTCTTC.

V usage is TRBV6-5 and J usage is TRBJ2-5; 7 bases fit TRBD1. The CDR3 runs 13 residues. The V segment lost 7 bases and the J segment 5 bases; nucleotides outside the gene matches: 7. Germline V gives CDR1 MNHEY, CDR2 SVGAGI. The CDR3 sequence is CASNDRESETQYF. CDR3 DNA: TGTGCCAGCAACGACAGGGAGTCGGAGACCCAGTACTTC.

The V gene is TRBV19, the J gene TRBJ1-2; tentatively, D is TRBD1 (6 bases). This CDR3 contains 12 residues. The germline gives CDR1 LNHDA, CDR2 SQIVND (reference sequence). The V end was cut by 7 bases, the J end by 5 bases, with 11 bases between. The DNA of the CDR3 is TGTGCCAGTACGGACAGAGTTTATGGCTACACCTTC. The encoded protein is CASTDRVYGYTF.

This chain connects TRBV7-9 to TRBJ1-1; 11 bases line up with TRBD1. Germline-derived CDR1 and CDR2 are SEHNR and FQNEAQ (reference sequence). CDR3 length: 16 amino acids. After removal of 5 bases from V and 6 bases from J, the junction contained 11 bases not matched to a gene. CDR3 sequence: CASSPSGQGGRAEAFF. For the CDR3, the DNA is TGTGCCAGCAGCCCCTCGGGACAGGGGGGAAGAGCTGAAGCTTTCTTT. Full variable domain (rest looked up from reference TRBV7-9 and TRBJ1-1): DTGVSQNPRHKITKRGQNVTFRCDPISEHNRLYWYRQTLGQGPEFLTYFQNEAQLEKSRLLSDRFSAERPKGSFSTLEIQRTEQGDSAMYLCASSPSGQGGRAEAFFGQGTRLTVV.

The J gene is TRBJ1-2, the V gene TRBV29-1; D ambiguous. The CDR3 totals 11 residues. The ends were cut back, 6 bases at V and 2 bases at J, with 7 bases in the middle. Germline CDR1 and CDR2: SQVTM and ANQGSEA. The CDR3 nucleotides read TGCAGCGTCTGGGAGAACTATGGCTACACCTTC. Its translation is CSVWENYGYTF.

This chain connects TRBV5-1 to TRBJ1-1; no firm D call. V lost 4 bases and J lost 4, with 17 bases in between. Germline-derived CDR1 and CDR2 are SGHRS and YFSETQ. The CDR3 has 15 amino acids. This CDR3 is CASSAGTGRGTEAFF. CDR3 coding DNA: TGCGCCAGCAGCGCGGGTACTGGACGGGGCACTGAAGCTTTCTTT.

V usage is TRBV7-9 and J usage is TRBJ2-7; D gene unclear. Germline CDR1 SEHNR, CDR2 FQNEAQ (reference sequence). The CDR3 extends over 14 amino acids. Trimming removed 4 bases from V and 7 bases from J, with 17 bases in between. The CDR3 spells CASSSLASLSEQYF. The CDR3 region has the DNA TGTGCCAGCAGCTCCTTGGCTAGTTTGAGTGAGCAGTACTTC.

The CDR3 here is CASSQDLGGISPLHF. The CDR3 bases are TGTGCCAGCAGCCAAGATCTAGGGGGCATTTCACCCCTCCACTTT. The chain joins TRBV14 to TRBJ1-6, with 7 nucleotides matching TRBD1. The ends lost 0 bases at V and 9 bases at J; junction bases unmatched: 5. The CDR3 covers 15 residues. Germline lookup yields CDR1 SGHDN and CDR2 FVKESK.

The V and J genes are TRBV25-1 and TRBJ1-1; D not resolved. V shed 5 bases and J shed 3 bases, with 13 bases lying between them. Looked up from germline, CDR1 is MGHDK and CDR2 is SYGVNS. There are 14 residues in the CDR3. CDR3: CASSSAIPYTEAFF. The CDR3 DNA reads TGTGCCAGCAGTTCCGCGATACCGTACACTGAAGCTTTCTTT.

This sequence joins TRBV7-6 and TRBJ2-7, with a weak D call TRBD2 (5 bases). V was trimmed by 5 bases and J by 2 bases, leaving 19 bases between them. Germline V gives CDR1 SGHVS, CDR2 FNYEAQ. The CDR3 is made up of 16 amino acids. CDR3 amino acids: CASSPLIERGTYEQYF. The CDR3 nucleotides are TGTGCCAGCAGCCCCCTTATAGAAAGAGGGACCTACGAGCAGTACTTC.

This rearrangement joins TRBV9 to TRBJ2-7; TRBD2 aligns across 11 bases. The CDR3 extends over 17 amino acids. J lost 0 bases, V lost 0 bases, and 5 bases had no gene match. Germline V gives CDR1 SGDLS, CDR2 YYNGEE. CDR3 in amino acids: CASSVDTSGRTSYEQYF. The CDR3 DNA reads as TGTGCCAGCAGCGTAGATACTAGCGGGAGAACCTCCTACGAGCAGTACTTC.

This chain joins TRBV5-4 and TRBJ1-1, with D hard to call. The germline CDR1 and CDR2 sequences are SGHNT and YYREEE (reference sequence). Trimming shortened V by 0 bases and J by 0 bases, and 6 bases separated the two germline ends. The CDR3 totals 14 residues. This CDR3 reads CASSLVEMNTEAFF. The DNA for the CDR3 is TGTGCCAGCAGCTTGGTAGAAATGAACACTGAAGCTTTCTTT.

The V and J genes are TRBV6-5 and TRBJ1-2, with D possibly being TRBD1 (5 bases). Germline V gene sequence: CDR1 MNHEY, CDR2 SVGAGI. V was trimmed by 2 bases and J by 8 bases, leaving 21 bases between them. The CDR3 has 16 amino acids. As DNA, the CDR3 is TGTGCCAGCAGTTACCCCCGGGGGAGCAAGGAGGGGGGCTACACCTTC. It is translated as CASSYPRGSKEGGYTF.

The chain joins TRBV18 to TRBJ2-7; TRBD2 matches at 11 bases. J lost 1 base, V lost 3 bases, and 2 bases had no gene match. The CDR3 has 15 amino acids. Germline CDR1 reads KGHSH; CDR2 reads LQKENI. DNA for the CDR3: TGTGCCAGCTCACCGACTAGCGGGGCTTCCTACGAGCAGTACTTC. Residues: CASSPTSGASYEQYF.

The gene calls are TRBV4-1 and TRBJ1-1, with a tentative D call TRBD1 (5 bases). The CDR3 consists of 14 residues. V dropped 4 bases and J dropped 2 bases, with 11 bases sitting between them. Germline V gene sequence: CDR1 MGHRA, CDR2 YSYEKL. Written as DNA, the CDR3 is TGCGCCAGCAGCCGCTACGACAGCAACACTGAAGCTTTCTTT. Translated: CASSRYDSNTEAFF.

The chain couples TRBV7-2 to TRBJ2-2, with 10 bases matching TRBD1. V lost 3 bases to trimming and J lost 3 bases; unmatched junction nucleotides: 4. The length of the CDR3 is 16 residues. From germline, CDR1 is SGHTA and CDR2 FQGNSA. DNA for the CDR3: TGTGCCAGCAGCTTTGATGGACAGGGGGACACCGGGGAGCTGTTTTTT. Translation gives CASSFDGQGDTGELFF.

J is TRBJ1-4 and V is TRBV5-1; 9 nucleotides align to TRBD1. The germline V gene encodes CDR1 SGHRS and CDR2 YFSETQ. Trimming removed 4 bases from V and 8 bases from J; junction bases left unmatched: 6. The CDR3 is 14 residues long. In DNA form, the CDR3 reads TGCGCCAGCAGCATATTCGGGACAGGGGAAAAACTGTTTTTT. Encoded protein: CASSIFGTGEKLFF.

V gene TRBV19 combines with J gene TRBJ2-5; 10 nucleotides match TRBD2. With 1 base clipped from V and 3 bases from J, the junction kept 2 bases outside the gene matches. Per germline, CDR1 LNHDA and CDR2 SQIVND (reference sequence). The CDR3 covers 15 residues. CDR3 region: CASSIVLAGEETQYF. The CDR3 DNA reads TGTGCCAGTAGTATAGTCCTAGCGGGAGAAGAGACCCAGTACTTC.

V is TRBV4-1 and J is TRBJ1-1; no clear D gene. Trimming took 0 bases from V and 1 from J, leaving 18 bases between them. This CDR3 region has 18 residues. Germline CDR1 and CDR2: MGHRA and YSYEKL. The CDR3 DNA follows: TGCGCCAGCAGCCAAGAAAAGGGCATAGGCGGGGAGAACACTGAAGCTTTCTTT. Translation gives CASSQEKGIGGENTEAFF.

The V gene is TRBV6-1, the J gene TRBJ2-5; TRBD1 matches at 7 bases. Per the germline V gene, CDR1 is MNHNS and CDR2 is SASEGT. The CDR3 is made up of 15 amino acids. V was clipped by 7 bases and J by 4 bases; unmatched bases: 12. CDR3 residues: CASKRGRDIRETQYF. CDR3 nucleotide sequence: TGTGCCAGCAAGAGGGGGCGCGATATACGAGAGACCCAGTACTTC.

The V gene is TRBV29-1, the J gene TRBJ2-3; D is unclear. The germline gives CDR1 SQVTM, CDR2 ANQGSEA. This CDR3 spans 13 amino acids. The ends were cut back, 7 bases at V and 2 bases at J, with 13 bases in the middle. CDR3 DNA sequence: TGCAGCGCTCCACTTAAGAACACAGATACGCAGTATTTT. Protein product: CSAPLKNTDTQYF.

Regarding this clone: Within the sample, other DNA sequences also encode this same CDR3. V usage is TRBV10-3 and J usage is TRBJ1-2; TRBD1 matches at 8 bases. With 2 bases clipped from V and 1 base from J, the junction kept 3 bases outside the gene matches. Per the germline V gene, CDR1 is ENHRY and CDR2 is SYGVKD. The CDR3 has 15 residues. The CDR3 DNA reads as TGTGCCATCAGTGAGGGGACAGGAGTTAACTATGGCTACACCTTC. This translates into CAISEGTGVNYGYTF.

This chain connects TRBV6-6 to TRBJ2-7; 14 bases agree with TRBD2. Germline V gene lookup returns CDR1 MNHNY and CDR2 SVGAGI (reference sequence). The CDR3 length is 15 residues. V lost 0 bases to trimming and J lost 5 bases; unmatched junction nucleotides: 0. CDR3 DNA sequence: TGTGCCAGCAGTTACTCGACTAGCGGGAGGGACGAGCAGTACTTC. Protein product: CASSYSTSGRDEQYF.

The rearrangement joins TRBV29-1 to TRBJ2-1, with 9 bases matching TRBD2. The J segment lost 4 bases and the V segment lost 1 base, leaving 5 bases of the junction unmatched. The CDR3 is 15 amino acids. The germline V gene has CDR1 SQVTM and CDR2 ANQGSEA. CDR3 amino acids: CSVEGLAGKYNEQFF. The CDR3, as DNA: TGCAGCGTTGAAGGCCTAGCGGGAAAATACAATGAGCAGTTCTTC.